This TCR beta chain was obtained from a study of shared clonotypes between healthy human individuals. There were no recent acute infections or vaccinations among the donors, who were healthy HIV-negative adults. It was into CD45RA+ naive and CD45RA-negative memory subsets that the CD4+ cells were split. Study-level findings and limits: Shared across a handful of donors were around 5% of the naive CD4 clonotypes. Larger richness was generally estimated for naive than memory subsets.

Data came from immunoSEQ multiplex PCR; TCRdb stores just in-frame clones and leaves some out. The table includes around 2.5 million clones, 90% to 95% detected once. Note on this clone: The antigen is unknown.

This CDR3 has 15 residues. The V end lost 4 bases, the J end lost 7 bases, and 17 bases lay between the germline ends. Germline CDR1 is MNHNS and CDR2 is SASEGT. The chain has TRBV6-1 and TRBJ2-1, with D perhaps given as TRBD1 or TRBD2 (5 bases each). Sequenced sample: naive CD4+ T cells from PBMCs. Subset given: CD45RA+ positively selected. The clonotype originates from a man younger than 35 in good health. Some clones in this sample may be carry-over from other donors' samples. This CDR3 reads CASSAAGTSRNEQFF. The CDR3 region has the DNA TGTGCCAGCAGTGCCGCCGGGACGTCTCGGAATGAGCAGTTCTTC.